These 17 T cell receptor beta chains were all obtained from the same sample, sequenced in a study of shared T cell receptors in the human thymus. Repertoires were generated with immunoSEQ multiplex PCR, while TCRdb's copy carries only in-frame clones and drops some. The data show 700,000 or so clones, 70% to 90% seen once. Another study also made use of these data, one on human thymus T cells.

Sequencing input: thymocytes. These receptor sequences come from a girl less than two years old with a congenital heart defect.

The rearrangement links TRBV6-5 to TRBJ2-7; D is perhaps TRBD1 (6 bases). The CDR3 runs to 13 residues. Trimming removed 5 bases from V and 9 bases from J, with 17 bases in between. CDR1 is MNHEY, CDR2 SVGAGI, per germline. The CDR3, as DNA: TGTGCCAGCAGTCCCTCAGGGGAGACTTGGCAGTACTTC. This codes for CASSPSGETWQYF.

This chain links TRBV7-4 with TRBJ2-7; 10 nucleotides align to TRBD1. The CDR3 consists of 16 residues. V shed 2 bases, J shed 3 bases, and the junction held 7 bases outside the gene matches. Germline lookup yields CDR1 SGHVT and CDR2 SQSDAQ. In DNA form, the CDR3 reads TGTGCCAGCAGCTTAACGCGTTGGGACAGGGGCTACGAGCAGTACTTC. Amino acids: CASSLTRWDRGYEQYF.

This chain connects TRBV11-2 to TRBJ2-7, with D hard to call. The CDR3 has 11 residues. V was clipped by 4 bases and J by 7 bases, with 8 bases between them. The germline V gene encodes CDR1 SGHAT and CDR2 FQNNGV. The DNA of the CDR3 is TGTGCCAGCAGCTCCCCGAGTGAGCAGTACTTC. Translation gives CASSSPSEQYF.

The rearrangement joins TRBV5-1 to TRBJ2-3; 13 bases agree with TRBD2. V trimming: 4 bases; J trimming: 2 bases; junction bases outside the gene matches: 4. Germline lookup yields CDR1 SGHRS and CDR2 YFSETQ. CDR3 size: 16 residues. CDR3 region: CASSEGTSGVTDTQYF. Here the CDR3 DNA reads TGCGCCAGCAGCGAAGGGACTAGCGGGGTCACAGATACGCAGTATTTT.

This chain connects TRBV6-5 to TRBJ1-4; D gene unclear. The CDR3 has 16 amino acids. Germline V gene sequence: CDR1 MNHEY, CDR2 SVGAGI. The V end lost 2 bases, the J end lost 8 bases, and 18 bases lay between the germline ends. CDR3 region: CASSYGGPLPLEKLFF. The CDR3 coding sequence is TGTGCCAGCAGTTACGGAGGACCGCTTCCCCTGGAAAAACTGTTTTTT.

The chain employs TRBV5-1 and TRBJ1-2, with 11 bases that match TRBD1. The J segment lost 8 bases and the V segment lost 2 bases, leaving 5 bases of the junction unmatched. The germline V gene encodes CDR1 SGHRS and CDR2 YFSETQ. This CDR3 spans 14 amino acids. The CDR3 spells CASSFGQGAVGYTF. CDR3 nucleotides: TGCGCCAGCAGCTTCGGACAGGGGGCCGTAGGCTACACCTTC.

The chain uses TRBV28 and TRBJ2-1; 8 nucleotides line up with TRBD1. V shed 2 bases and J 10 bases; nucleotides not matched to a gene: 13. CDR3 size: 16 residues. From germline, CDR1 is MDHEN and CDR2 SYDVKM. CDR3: CASSLLDRATKLEQFF. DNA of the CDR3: TGTGCCAGCAGTTTACTGGACAGGGCGACCAAGCTCGAGCAGTTCTTC.

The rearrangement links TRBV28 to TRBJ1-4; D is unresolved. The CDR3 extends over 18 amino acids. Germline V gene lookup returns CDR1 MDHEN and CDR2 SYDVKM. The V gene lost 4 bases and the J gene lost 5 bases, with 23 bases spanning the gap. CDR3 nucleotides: TGTGCCAGCAGTTATGATAATTTTCGGGAGGATGGGAATGAAAAACTGTTTTTT. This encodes CASSYDNFREDGNEKLFF.

As DNA, the CDR3 is TGTGCCAGCAGTGGGAGGAGGACAGTAGCTTCTAACTATGGCTACACCTTC. This sequence encodes CASSGRRTVASNYGYTF. J is TRBJ1-2 and V is TRBV6-1; TRBD1 is a possible D gene (6 bases). Trimming took off 4 bases at V and 0 bases at J, with 18 bases between the two ends. Germline assignment: CDR1 MNHNS and CDR2 SASEGT. This CDR3 region has 17 residues.

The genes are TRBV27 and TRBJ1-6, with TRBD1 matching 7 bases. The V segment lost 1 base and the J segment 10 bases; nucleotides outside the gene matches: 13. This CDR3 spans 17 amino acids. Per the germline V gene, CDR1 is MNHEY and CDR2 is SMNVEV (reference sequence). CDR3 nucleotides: TGTGCCAGCAGTTTATTGTGGGCAGGGGGGTCAGGATCACCCCTCCACTTT. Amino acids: CASSLLWAGGSGSPLHF.

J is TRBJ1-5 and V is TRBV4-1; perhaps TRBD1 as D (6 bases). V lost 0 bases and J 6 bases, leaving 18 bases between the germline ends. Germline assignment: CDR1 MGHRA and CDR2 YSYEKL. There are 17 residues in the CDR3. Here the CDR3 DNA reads TGCGCCAGCAGCCAAGATGGGACGAGGGGGAAGGGTCAGCCCCAGCATTTT. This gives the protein CASSQDGTRGKGQPQHF.

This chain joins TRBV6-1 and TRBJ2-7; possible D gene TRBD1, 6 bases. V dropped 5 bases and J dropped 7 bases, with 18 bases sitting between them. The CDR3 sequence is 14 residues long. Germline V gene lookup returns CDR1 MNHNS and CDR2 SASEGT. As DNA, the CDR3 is TGTGCCAGCAGTCAGACAGGTCCGTCGGGGGAGCAGTACTTC. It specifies CASSQTGPSGEQYF.

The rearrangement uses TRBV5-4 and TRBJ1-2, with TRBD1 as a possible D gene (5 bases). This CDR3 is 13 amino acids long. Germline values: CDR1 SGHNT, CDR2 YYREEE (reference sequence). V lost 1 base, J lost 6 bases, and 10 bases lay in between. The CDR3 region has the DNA TGTGCCAGCAGCTTGCCCTCGGGGGATGGCTACACCTTC. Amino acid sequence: CASSLPSGDGYTF.

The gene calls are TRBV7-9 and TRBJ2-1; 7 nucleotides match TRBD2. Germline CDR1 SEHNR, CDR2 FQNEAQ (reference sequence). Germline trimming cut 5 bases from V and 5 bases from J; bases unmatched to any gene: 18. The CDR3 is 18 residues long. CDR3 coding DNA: TGTGCCAGCAGCCTCCTTTCACACCTCGGACTAGGTCACAATGAGCAGTTCTTC. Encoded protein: CASSLLSHLGLGHNEQFF.

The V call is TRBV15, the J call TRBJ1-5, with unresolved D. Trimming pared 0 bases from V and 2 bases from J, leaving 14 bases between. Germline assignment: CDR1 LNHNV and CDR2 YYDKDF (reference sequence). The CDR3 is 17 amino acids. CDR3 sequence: CATSRDWEGFGNQPQHF. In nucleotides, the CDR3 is TGTGCCACCAGCAGAGATTGGGAGGGCTTTGGCAATCAGCCCCAGCATTTT.

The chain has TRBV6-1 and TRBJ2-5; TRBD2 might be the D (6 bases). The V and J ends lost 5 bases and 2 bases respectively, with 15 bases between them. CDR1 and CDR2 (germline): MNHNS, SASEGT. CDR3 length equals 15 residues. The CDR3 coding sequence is TGTGCCAGCAGTCCGGTGGGGGGATCACAAGAGACCCAGTACTTC. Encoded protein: CASSPVGGSQETQYF.

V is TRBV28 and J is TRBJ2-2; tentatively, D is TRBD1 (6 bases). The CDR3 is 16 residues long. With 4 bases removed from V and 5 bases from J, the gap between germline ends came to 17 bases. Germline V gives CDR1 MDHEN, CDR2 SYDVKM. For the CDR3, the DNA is TGTGCCAGCAGTTCGCACCGTGAGGACAGTACCGGGGAGCTGTTTTTT. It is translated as CASSSHREDSTGELFF.